This T cell receptor beta chain came from a study of post-analysis software for immune sequencing data. General study findings and limits: A few TRBV segments appeared more often in patients than in controls, and TRBV5-6, TRBV5-1 and TRBV20-1 were among these.

Concerning this clonotype: Its antigen is unidentified.

The V gene lost 5 bases and the J gene lost 4 bases, with 26 bases spanning the gap. Germline lookup yields CDR1 MNHNS and CDR2 SASEGT. This CDR3 has 18 amino acids. cDNA libraries of TCR beta carried unique molecular identifiers. TCRdb passed the PCR reads through MiXCR, listing each CDR3 protein once. Of roughly 570,000 distinct CDR3 sequences in the sample, around 36% are singletons; the top ten hold about 5.6%. The source is a girl between 2 and 17 years old with multiple sclerosis. The rearrangement uses TRBV6-1 and TRBJ2-5; D might be TRBD2 (5 bases). Sequencing was carried out using blood. Here the CDR3 DNA reads TGTGCCAGCAGTATTAACGGGCGGGCATCCCTCTTCCCAGAGACCCAGTACTTC. It codes for CASSINGRASLFPETQYF.